The sequence of this T cell receptor (beta chain) was determined in a study of cytomegalovirus exposure and HLA in healthy donors. On the study more broadly: Falling in the Caucasian-associated ancestry cluster were about four fifths of 398 genotyped donors.

Study-wide points: Per a later analysis, HLA-associated TCR beta chains showed more clonal expansion than other, equally common TCR beta chains. It was about 180 TCR beta chains that were listed as cytomegalovirus-associated.

On this clone itself: No antigen is known for it.

A multiplex PCR was run with 60 Vbeta primers and 13 Jbeta primers. Generated by immunoSEQ multiplex PCR, the TCRdb table keeps only in-frame clones and is missing some. The data contain 100,000 to 150,000 clones, roughly 74% of them singletons. V dropped 2 bases and J dropped 7 bases, with 12 bases sitting between them. This CDR3 region has 13 residues. CDR1 is SGHNT and CDR2 is YYREEE in the germline V gene (reference sequence). This chain connects TRBV5-4 to TRBJ1-2, with D perhaps matching TRBD1 (6 bases). This sequence was found in a man aged 40-49 years in good health and CMV-seronegative. Sequenced material: PBMCs. The CDR3 nucleotides are TGTGCCAGCAGCTTACAGGGTAATTCTGGCTACACCTTC. Its protein product is CASSLQGNSGYTF.